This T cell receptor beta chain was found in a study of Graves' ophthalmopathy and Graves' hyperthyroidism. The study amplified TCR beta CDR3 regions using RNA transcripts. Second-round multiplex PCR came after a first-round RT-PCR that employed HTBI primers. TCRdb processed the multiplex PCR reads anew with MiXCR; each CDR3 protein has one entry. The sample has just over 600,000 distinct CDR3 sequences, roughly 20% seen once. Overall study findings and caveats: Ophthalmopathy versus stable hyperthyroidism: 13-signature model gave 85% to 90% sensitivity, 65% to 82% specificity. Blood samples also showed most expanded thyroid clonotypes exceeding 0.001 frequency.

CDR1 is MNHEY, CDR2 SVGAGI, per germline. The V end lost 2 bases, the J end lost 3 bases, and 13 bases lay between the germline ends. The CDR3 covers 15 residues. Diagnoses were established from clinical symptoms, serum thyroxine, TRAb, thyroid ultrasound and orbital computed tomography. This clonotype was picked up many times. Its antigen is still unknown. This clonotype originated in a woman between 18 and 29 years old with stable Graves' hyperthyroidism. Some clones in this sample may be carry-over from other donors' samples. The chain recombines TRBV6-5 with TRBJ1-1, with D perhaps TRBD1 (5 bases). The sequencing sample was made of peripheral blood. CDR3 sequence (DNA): TGTGCCAGCAGTTACGGGTGGGGGTTGGACACTGAAGCTTTCTTT. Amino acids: CASSYGWGLDTEAFF.